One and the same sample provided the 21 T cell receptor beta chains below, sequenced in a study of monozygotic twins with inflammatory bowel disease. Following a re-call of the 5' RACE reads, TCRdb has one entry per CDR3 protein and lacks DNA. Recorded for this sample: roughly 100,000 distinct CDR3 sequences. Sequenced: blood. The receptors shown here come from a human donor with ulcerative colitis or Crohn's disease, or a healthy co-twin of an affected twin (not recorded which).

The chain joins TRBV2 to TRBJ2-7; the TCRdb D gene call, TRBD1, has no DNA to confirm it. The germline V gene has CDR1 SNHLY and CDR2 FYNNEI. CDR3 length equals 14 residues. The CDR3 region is CASTRTGGSYEQYF. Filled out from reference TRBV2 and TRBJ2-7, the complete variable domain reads EPEVTQTPSHQVTQMGQEVILRCVPISNHLYFYWYRQILGQKVEFLVSFYNNEISEKSEIFDDQFSVERPDGSNFTLKIRSTKLEDSAMYFCASTRTGGSYEQYFGPGTRLTVT.

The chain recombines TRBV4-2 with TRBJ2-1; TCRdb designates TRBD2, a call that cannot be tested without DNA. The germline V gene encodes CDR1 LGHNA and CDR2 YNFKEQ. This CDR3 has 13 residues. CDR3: CASSPPVGVGQFF.

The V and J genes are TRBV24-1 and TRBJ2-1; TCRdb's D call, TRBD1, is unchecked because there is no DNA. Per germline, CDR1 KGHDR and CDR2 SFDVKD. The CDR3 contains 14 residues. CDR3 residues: CATSDYRGGAEQFF.

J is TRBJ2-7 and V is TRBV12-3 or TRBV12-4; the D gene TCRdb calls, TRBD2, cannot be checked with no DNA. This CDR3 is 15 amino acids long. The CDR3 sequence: CASSLEGLPPYEQYF.

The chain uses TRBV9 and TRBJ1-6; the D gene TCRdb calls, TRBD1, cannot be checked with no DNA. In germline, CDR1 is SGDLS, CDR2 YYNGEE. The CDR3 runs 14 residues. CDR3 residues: CASGEDREDSPLHF.

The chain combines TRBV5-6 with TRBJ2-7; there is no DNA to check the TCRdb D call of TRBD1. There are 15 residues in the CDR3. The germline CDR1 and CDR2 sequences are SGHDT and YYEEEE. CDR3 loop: CASSFSGDLSYEQYF. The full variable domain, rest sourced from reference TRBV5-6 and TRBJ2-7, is DAGVTQSPTHLIKTRGQQVTLRCSPKSGHDTVSWYQQALGQGPQFIFQYYEEEERQRGNFPDRFSGHQFPNYSSELNVNALLLGDSALYLCASSFSGDLSYEQYFGPGTRLTVT.

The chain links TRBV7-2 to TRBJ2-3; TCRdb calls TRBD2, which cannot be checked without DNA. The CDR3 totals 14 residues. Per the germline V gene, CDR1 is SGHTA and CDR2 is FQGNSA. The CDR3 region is CASSSVGRPDTQYF.

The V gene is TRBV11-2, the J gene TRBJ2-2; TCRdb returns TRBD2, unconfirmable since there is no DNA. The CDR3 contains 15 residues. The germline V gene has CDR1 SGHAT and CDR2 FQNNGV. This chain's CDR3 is CASSSKREKVGELFF.

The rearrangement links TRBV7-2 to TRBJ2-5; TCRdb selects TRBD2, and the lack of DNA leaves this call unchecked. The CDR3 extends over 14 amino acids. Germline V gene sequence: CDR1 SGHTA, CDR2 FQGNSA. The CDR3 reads CASTGGPYGETQYF.

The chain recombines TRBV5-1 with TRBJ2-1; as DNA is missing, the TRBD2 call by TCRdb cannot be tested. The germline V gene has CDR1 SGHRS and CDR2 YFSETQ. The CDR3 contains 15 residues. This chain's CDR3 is CASTLSLGGYNEQFF.

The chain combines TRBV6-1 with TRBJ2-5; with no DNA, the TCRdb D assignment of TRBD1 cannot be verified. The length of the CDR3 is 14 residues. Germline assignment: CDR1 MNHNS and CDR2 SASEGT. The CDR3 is CASRIDRGQETQYF.

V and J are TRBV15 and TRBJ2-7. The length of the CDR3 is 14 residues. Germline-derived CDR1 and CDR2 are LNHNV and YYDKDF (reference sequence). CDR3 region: CATSIRTGLYEQYF.

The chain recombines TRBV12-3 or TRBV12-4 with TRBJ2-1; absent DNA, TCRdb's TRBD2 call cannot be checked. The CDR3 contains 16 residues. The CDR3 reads CASSRTQTSGRNEQFF.

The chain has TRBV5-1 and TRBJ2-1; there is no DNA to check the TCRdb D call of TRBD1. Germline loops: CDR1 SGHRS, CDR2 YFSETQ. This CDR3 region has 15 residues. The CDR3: CASSALPGTEGLQFF.

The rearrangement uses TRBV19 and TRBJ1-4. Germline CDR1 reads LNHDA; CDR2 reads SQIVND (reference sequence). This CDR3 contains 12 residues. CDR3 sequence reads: CASSPVAEKLFF.

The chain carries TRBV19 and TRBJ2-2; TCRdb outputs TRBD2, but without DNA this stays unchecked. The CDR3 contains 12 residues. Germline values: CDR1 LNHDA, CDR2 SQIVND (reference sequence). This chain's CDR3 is CASSQAPGELFF.

CDR3 in amino acids: CASSLGGGRTKNIQYF. The genes are TRBV7-2 and TRBJ2-4; TCRdb selects TRBD1, and the lack of DNA leaves this call unchecked. This CDR3 is 16 amino acids long. Germline values: CDR1 SGHTA, CDR2 FQGNSA.

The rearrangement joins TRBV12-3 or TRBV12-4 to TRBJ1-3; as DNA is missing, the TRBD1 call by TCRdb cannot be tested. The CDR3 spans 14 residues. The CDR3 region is CASSTGYSGNTIYF.

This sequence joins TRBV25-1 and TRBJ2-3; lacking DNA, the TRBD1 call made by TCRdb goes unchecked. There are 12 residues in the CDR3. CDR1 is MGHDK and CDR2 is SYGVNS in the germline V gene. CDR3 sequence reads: CASSPRLGTQYF.

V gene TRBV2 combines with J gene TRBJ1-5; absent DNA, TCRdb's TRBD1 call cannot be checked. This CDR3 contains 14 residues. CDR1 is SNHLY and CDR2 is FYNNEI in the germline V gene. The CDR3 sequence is CASSSGQPYQPQHF. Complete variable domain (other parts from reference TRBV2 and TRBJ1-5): EPEVTQTPSHQVTQMGQEVILRCVPISNHLYFYWYRQILGQKVEFLVSFYNNEISEKSEIFDDQFSVERPDGSNFTLKIRSTKLEDSAMYFCASSSGQPYQPQHFGDGTRLSIL.

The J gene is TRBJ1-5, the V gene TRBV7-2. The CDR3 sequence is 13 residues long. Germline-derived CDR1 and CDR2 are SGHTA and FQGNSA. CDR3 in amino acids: CASSIQGTQPQHF.